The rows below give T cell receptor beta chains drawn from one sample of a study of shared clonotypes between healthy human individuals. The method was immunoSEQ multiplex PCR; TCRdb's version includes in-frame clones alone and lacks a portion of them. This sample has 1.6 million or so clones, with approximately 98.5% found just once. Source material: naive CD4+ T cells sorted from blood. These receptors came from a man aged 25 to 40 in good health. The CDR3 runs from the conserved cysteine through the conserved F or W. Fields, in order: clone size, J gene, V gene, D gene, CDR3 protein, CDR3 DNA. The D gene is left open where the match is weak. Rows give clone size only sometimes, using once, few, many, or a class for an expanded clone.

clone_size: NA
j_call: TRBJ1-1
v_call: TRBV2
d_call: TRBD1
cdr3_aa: CASSPQGEGAEAFF
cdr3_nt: TGTGCCAGCAGTCCCCAGGGGGAGGGCGCTGAAGCTTTCTTT

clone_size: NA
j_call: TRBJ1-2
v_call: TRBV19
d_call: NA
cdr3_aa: CASRPTGTNYGYTF
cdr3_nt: TGTGCCAGTAGGCCAACAGGGACTAACTATGGCTACACCTTC

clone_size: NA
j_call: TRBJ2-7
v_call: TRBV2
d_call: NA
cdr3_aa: CASSSLPGSYEQYF
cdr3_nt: TGTGCCAGCAGTTCTCTTCCGGGATCCTACGAGCAGTACTTC

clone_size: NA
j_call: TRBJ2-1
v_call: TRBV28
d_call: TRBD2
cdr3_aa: CASSFGLAGDEQFF
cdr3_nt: TGTGCCAGCAGTTTCGGGTTAGCGGGAGATGAGCAGTTCTTC

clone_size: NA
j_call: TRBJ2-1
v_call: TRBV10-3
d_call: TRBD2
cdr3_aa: CAISDSGTSTNEQFF
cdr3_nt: TGTGCCATCAGTGATAGCGGGACTAGCACCAATGAGCAGTTCTTC

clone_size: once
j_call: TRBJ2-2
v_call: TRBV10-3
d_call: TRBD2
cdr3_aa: CAITALGTSGPTGELFF
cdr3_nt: TGTGCCATCACCGCACTAGGGACTAGCGGGCCCACCGGGGAGCTGTTTTTT

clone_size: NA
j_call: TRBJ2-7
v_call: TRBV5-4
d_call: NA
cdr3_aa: CASSSSRKWHEQYF
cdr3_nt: TGTGCCAGCAGCTCAAGTCGAAAATGGCACGAGCAGTACTTC

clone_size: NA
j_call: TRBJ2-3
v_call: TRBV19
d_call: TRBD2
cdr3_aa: CASSIFGGGATDTQYF
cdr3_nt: TGTGCCAGTAGTATATTCGGCGGGGGGGCAACAGATACGCAGTATTTT

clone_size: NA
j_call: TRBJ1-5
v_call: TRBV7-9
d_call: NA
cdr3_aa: CASSSNRDPHLNQPQHF
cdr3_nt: TGTGCCAGCAGCTCAAACCGGGACCCCCATTTGAATCAGCCCCAGCATTTT

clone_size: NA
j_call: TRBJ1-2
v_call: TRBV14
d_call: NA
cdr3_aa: CASSQDLGSRYGYTF
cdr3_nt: TGTGCCAGCAGCCAAGATCTTGGCAGCCGCTATGGCTACACCTTC

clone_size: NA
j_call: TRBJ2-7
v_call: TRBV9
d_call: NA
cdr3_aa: CASSVHPTDLQPSYEQYF
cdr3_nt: TGTGCCAGCAGCGTTCATCCCACGGACTTACAACCCTCCTACGAGCAGTACTTC

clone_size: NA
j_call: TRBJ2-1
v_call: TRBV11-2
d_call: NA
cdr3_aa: CASSLVAAYNEQFF
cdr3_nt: TGTGCCAGCAGCTTAGTGGCAGCCTACAATGAGCAGTTCTTC